This is a list of T cell receptor beta chains from one sample in a study of Graves' ophthalmopathy and Graves' hyperthyroidism. TCRdb re-analysed the multiplex PCR reads in MiXCR, keeping a single row per CDR3 protein. The top ten hold more than 9.5% of the sample, which has over a million distinct CDR3 sequences, around a third seen once. The sequenced sample was peripheral blood or thyroid tissue (not recorded which). The origin of the receptors is an adult man with Graves' hyperthyroidism. CDR3s include the opening cysteine and the closing phenylalanine or tryptophan. Fields, in order: V gene, D gene, J gene, clone size, CDR3 protein, CDR3 DNA. The D gene is left open where the match is weak. Part of the rows lack a size; the others show once, few, many or a class for expanded clones.

TRBV9	TRBD2	TRBJ2-1	.	CASSVGWGGYNEQFF	TGTGCCAGCAGCGTAGGGTGGGGGGGATACAATGAGCAGTTCTTC
TRBV5-1	.	TRBJ1-2	.	CASSPPSAYGYTF	TGCGCCAGCAGCCCACCATCGGCGTATGGCTACACCTTC
TRBV5-1	TRBD1	TRBJ1-4	.	CASSPGQGWEKLFF	TGCGCCAGCAGCCCGGGACAGGGGTGGGAAAAACTGTTTTTT
TRBV20-1	.	TRBJ1-5	.	CSAREYRRSNQPQHF	TGCAGTGCTAGAGAATATCGGAGGAGCAATCAGCCCCAGCATTTT
TRBV7-8	TRBD1	TRBJ1-2	.	CASTPDRDASLRGYTF	TGTGCCAGCACCCCTGACAGGGATGCCTCCCTTAGAGGCTACACCTTC
TRBV6-5	.	TRBJ1-4	.	CASSYSGGAEEKLFF	TGTGCCAGCAGTTACTCGGGGGGGGCCGAGGAAAAACTGTTTTTT
TRBV10-3	.	TRBJ1-1	.	CASSTDNEVMNTEALF	TGTGCCAGCAGCACCGACAACGAGGTAATGAACACTGAAGCTCTCTTT
TRBV7-2	TRBD2	TRBJ2-7	.	CASSLAGTSGRYEQYF	TGTGCCAGCAGCTTAGCCGGGACTAGCGGGAGGTACGAGCAGTACTTC
TRBV9	TRBD2	TRBJ2-2	many	CASGAGAGELFF	TGTGCCAGCGGGGCGGGGGCCGGGGAGCTGTTTTTT
TRBV12-3/TRBV12-4	TRBD1	TRBJ1-2	.	CASSLNPTGGFFGYTF	TGTGCCAGCAGTTTAAACCCGACAGGGGGGTTCTTTGGCTACACCTTC
TRBV2	.	TRBJ1-1	.	CASSQGLAGANTEAFF	TGTGCCAGCAGCCAGGGACTAGCGGGGGCGAACACTGAAGCTTTCTTT
TRBV4-1	.	TRBJ2-2	many	CASSQAPNTGELFF	TGCGCCAGCAGCCAAGCGCCGAACACCGGGGAGCTGTTTTTT
TRBV10-3	.	TRBJ2-5	many	CAISTGEGQETQYF	TGTGCCATCAGTACAGGGGAGGGCCAAGAGACCCAGTACTTC
TRBV29-1	.	TRBJ1-5	many	CSVASGWDQPQHF	TGCAGCGTTGCTTCGGGGTGGGATCAGCCCCAGCATTTT
TRBV6-4	.	TRBJ1-1	.	CASSAPPWDKNTEAFF	TGTGCCAGCAGTGCCCCCCCTTGGGACAAGAACACTGAAGCTTTCTTT
TRBV12-5	TRBD1	TRBJ1-5	.	CASGQNSEDRGRSPNQPQHF	TGTGCTAGTGGCCAAAACTCCGAGGACAGGGGGCGAAGCCCCAATCAGCCCCAGCATTTT
TRBV5-1	.	TRBJ1-2	many	CASSSQGRVEGYTF	TGCGCCAGCAGCTCCCAGGGCAGGGTTGAAGGCTACACCTTC
TRBV2	.	TRBJ1-5	.	CASRKTGPHF	TGTGCCAGCAGGAAAACAGGCCCGCATTTT
TRBV20-1	.	TRBJ1-1	.	CTGTRGNTEAFF	TGCACCGGGACCAGGGGGAACACTGAAGCTTTCTTT
TRBV2	.	TRBJ2-2	.	CASRPHRDAGELFF	TGTGCCAGCAGGCCACACAGGGATGCCGGGGAGCTGTTTTTT
TRBV28	TRBD1	TRBJ1-6	few	CASSLPGQRNSPLHF	TGTGCCAGCAGTTTGCCGGGACAGAGAAATTCACCCCTCCACTTT
TRBV12-3/TRBV12-4	.	TRBJ2-7	.	CASSLPGVVQYF	TGTGCCAGCAGTTTACCAGGGGTGGTGCAGTACTTC
TRBV28	TRBD1	TRBJ2-7	.	CASSIRDRHLSYEQYF	TGTGCCAGCAGTATAAGGGACAGGCATCTATCCTACGAGCAGTACTTC
TRBV7-9	.	TRBJ1-5	few	CASSLAGANQETQHF	TGTGCCAGCAGCTTAGCTGGGGCAAACCAAGAGACCCAGCATTTT
TRBV7-9	.	TRBJ2-3	.	CASSSVLGGTDTQYF	TGTGCCAGCAGCTCTGTCTTGGGAGGCACAGATACGCAGTATTTT
TRBV15	TRBD1	TRBJ1-5	.	CATSSGTGASYNQPQHF	TGTGCCACCAGCAGCGGGACAGGGGCCTCCTACAATCAGCCCCAGCATTTT
TRBV29-1	TRBD1	TRBJ2-2	many	CSVEDRQRVRTGELFF	TGCAGCGTTGAGGACAGGCAAAGGGTTCGTACCGGGGAGCTGTTTTTT
TRBV7-9	.	TRBJ1-6	many	CASSLDTDRLAPLHF	TGTGCCAGCAGCTTAGATACCGACAGGCTGGCACCCCTCCACTTT
TRBV4-1	.	TRBJ2-5	many	CASSQDPGPLIQYF	TGCGCCAGCAGCCAAGATCCGGGACCCCTGATCCAGTACTTC
TRBV11-2	TRBD2	TRBJ2-7	.	CASSLEGGTAPRAQYF	TGTGCCAGCAGCTTAGAGGGGGGGACTGCACCTCGAGCGCAGTACTTC
TRBV6-2/TRBV6-3	.	TRBJ2-7	.	CASSWGTPDGQYF	TGTGCCAGCAGTTGGGGGACTCCGGACGGGCAGTACTTC
TRBV20-1	.	TRBJ1-2	.	CSALTVPYGYTF	TGCAGTGCGCTGACAGTCCCGTATGGCTACACCTTC
TRBV30	.	TRBJ2-5	.	CAWSYRDQETQYF	TGTGCCTGGAGTTACAGGGACCAAGAGACCCAGTACTTC
TRBV9	TRBD2	TRBJ2-5	.	CASSPTPSLSGGLQETQYF	TGTGCCAGCAGCCCGACTCCCTCACTAAGCGGGGGCCTTCAAGAGACCCAGTACTTC
TRBV7-9	.	TRBJ1-1	.	CASSARERGLTEAFF	TGTGCCAGCAGCGCAAGGGAACGGGGGTTGACTGAAGCTTTCTTT
TRBV12-3/TRBV12-4	TRBD2	TRBJ2-5	.	CASSSHGTRGETQYF	TGTGCCAGCAGTTCCCACGGGACTAGGGGAGAGACCCAGTACTTC
TRBV29-1	.	TRBJ2-5	.	CSVAAGMTRYQETQYF	TGCAGCGTTGCCGCGGGAATGACTCGGTACCAAGAGACCCAGTACTTC
TRBV10-3	.	TRBJ1-1	.	CATVTGRDLKGAFF	TGTGCCACAGTAACGGGACGGGACCTTAAGGGGGCTTTCTTT
TRBV5-1	TRBD1	TRBJ2-5	few	CASTPGTGKETQYF	TGCGCCAGCACCCCTGGGACAGGGAAAGAGACCCAGTACTTC
TRBV7-6	.	TRBJ1-4	.	CASSLRRGDTGKLFF	TGTGCCAGCAGCTTAAGGCGGGGCGACACTGGAAAACTGTTTTTT
TRBV13	.	TRBJ2-7	many	CASSDSLALYEQYF	TGTGCCAGCAGCGATTCCCTAGCTTTGTACGAGCAGTACTTC
TRBV2	TRBD1	TRBJ2-6	.	CASSVSGTANTEAF	TGTGCCAGCAGTGTATCCGGGACAGCTAACACTGAAGCTTTC
TRBV2	TRBD1	TRBJ1-3	.	CASSPVGGTGSGNTIYF	TGTGCCAGCTCACCTGTCGGCGGGACAGGTTCTGGAAACACCATATATTTT
TRBV2	.	TRBJ1-5	many	CASSVEEGQPQHF	TGTGCCAGCAGTGTGGAGGAGGGTCAGCCCCAGCATTTT
TRBV10-3	.	TRBJ2-7	.	CAIRRPTAYEQYF	TGTGCCATCAGAAGACCGACAGCCTACGAGCAGTACTTC
TRBV9	TRBD2	TRBJ2-5	.	CASSVGLAGDPETQYF	TGTGCCAGCAGCGTAGGACTAGCGGGAGACCCAGAGACCCAGTACTTC
TRBV7-8	.	TRBJ2-5	many	CASSLALTEARRQETQYF	TGTGCCAGCAGCTTAGCGCTAACGGAGGCTAGGAGGCAAGAGACCCAGTACTTC
TRBV7-4	TRBD1	TRBJ2-7	many	CASNPGTGVHEQYF	TGTGCCAGCAACCCCGGGACAGGGGTTCACGAGCAGTACTTC